These 9 T cell receptor beta chains were all obtained from the same sample, sequenced in a study of blood T cell repertoires in COVID-19. This table comes from immunoSEQ multiplex PCR, and its TCRdb copy is limited to in-frame clones, with some not included. This table holds fewer than 200,000 clones, approximately 84% found once. The sample comprised peripheral blood. The source is a man aged 35 to 55 who had recovered from COVID-19.

A remark on this clone: Compared with germline, one end of the junction differs, possibly owing to a read error. V usage is TRBV4-1 and J usage is TRBJ2-7; D is undetermined. The germline V gene encodes CDR1 MGHRA and CDR2 YSYEKL. The CDR3 spans 12 residues. In DNA form, the CDR3 reads TGCGCCAGCAGTCCTTCCTCCTCCGAGCAGTACTTC. Its protein product is CASSPSSSEQYF.

This chain links TRBV19 with TRBJ2-7, with 9 bases that match TRBD2. The CDR3 covers 14 residues. The ends lost 5 bases at V and 3 bases at J; junction bases unmatched: 5. Germline values: CDR1 LNHDA, CDR2 SQIVND (reference sequence). The CDR3 DNA sequence: TGTGCCAGTAGTTTAGCGGGGGAGAACTACGAGCAGTACTTC. Its protein is CASSLAGENYEQYF. Drawing the rest from reference TRBV19 and TRBJ2-7, the complete variable domain is DGGITQSPKYLFRKEGQNVTLSCEQNLNHDAMYWYRQDPGQGLRLIYYSQIVNDFQKGDIAEGYSVSREKKESFPLTVTSAQKNPTAFYLCASSLAGENYEQYFGPGTRLTVT.

Only a few counts were recorded for this clone. The chain recombines TRBV5-3 with TRBJ2-7; TRBD1 matches 9 bases. TRBV5-3 falls under the ORF class, with uncertain function. J lost 2 bases, V lost 2 bases, and 14 bases had no gene match. The CDR3 is 18 amino acids. CDR3 sequence: CARSFYLLTGQGTYEQYF. CDR3 nucleotides: TGTGCCAGAAGCTTTTACCTCCTAACGGGACAGGGAACCTACGAGCAGTACTTC.

The chain has TRBV9 and TRBJ2-7; possibly TRBD2 for D (5 bases). Germline CDR1 is SGDLS and CDR2 is YYNGEE. Trimming took off 3 bases at V and 2 bases at J, with 12 bases between the two ends. The CDR3 has 14 residues. The DNA of the CDR3 is TGTGCCAGCAGCGAAAGAACGGGGACCTACGAGCAGTACTTC. This sequence encodes CASSERTGTYEQYF.

The CDR3 nucleotides read TGTGCCAGCAGATTCACTAGCGGGAGAGAATCGGAGCAGTTCTTC. It encodes CASRFTSGRESEQFF. The rearrangement joins TRBV7-2 to TRBJ2-1; 11 nucleotides agree with TRBD2. The CDR3 contains 15 residues. Germline loops: CDR1 SGHTA, CDR2 FQGNSA. V lost 6 bases, J lost 10 bases, and 11 bases stayed unmatched.

The J gene is TRBJ2-3, the V gene TRBV5-1; 8 bases are a match to TRBD2. Per germline, CDR1 SGHRS and CDR2 YFSETQ. This CDR3 is 15 amino acids long. The V gene end was trimmed by 4 bases and the J gene end by 3 bases; junction bases not matched to a gene: 7. The CDR3: CASSVGLVVTDTQYF. CDR3 DNA: TGCGCCAGCAGCGTGGGACTAGTCGTAACAGATACGCAGTATTTT.

V is TRBV30 and J is TRBJ1-6; D is unclear. The germline V and J ends were trimmed by 2 bases and 3 bases, with 11 bases remaining between them. CDR3 length equals 15 residues. CDR1 is GTSNPN, CDR2 SVGIG, per germline (reference sequence). The CDR3 region is CAWSQRGLYNSPLHF. In nucleotides, the CDR3 is TGTGCCTGGAGTCAGCGCGGACTCTATAATTCACCCCTCCACTTT.

The CDR3 loop reads CASSREGRGANGYTF. The CDR3, as DNA: TGTGCCAGTAGTAGGGAGGGCCGGGGCGCGAATGGCTACACCTTC. The genes are TRBV19 and TRBJ1-2; D is possibly TRBD1 (5 bases). Per the germline V gene, CDR1 is LNHDA and CDR2 is SQIVND (reference sequence). This CDR3 comprises 15 residues. V shed 4 bases and J shed 6 bases, with 18 bases lying between them.

The chain couples TRBV29-1 to TRBJ1-2, with unresolved D. With 2 bases removed from V and 5 bases from J, the gap between germline ends came to 9 bases. Germline V gives CDR1 SQVTM, CDR2 ANQGSEA. The CDR3 is 12 amino acids. The CDR3 loop reads CSVEKSRYGYTF. CDR3 nucleotide sequence: TGCAGCGTTGAAAAGAGTCGGTATGGCTACACCTTC.